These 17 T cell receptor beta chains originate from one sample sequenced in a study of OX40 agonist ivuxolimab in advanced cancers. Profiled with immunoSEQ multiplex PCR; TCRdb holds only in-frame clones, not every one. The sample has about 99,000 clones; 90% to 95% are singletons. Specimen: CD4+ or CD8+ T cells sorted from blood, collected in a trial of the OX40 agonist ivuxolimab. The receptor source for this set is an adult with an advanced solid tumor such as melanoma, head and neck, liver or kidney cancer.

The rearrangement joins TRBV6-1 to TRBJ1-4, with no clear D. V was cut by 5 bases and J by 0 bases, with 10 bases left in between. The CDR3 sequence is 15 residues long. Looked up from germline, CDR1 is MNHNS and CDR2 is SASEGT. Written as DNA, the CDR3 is TGTGCCAGCAGTCCCAGCGTGGCAACTAATGAAAAACTGTTTTTT. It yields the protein CASSPSVATNEKLFF.

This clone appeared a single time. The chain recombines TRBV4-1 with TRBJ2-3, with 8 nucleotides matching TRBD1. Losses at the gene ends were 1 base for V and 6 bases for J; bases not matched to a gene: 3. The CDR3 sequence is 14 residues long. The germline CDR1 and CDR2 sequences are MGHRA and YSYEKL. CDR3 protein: CASSQVRQGDTQYF. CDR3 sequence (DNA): TGCGCCAGCAGCCAAGTCCGACAGGGGGATACGCAGTATTTT.

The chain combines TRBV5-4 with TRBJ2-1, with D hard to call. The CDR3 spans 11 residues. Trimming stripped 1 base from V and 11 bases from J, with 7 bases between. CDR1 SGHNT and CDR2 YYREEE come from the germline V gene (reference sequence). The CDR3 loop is CASSLSLKQFF. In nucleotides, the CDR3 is TGTGCCAGCAGCTTGTCTTTGAAGCAGTTCTTC.

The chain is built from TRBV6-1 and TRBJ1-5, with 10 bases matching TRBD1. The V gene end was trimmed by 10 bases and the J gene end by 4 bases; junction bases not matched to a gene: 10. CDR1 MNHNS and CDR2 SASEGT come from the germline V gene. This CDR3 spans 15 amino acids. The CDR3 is CATRQGAVGNQPQHF. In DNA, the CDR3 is TGTGCCACACGACAGGGGGCAGTTGGGAATCAGCCCCAGCATTTT.

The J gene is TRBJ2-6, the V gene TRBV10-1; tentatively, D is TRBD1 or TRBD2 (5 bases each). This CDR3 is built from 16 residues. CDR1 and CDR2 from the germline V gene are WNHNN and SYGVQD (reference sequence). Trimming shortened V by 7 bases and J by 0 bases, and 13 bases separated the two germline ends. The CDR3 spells CASIRGVFSGANVLTF. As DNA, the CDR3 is TGCGCCAGCATCCGAGGGGTTTTCTCTGGGGCCAACGTCCTGACTTTC.

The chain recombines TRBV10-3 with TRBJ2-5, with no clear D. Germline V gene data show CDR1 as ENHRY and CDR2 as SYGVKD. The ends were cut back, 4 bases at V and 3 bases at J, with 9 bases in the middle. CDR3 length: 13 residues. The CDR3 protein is CAISVTNEETQYF. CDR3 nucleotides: TGTGCCATCAGTGTGACGAACGAAGAGACCCAGTACTTC.

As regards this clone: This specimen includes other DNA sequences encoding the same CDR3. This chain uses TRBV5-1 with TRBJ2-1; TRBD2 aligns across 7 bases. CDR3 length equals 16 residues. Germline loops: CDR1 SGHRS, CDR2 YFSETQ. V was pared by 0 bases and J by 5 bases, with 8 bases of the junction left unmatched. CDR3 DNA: TGCGCCAGCAGCTTGGGGGGGGGAGTGCCCGACAATGAGCAGTTCTTC. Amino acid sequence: CASSLGGGVPDNEQFF. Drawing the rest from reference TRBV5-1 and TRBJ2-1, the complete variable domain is KAGVTQTPRYLIKTRGQQVTLSCSPISGHRSVSWYQQTPGQGLQFLFEYFSETQRNKGNFPGRFSGRQFSNSRSEMNVSTLELGDSALYLCASSLGGGVPDNEQFFGPGTRLTVL.

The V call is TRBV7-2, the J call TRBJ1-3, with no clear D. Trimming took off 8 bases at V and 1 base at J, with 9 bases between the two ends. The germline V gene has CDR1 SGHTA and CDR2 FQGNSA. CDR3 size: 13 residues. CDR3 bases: TGTGCCAGCCGGATACCTTCTGGAAACACCATATATTTT. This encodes CASRIPSGNTIYF.

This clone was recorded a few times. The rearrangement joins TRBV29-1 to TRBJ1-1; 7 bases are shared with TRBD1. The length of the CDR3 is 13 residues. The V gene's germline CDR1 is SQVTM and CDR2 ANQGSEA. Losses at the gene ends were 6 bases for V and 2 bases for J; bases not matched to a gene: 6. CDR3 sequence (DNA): TGCAGCGTCGTGGGACAGCTAAACACTGAAGCTTTCTTT. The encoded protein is CSVVGQLNTEAFF.

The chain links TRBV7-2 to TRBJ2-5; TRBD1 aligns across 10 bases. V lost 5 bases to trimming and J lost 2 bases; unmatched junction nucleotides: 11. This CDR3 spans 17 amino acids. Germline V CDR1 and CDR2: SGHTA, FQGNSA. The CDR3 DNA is TGTGCCAGCAGCATAGGGCCCCGGGACAGGGGACAAGAGACCCAGTACTTC. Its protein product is CASSIGPRDRGQETQYF.

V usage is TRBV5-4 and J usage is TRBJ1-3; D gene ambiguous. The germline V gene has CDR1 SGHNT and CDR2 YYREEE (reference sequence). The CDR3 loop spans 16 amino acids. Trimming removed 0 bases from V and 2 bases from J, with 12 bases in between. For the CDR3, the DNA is TGTGCCAGCAGCTTGGATCCAGGCACTACTGGAAACACCATATATTTT. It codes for CASSLDPGTTGNTIYF.

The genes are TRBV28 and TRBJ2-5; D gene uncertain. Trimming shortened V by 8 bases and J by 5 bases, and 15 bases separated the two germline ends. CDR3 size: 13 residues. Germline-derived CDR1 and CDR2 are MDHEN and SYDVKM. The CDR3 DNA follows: TGTGCCAGCGGAGTTTCGAGCCGGGAGACCCAGTACTTC. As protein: CASGVSSRETQYF.

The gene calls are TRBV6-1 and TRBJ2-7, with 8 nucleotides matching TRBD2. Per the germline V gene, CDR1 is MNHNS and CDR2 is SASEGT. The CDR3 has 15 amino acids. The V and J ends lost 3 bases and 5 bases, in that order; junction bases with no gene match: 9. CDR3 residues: CASSDSGGLDHEQYF. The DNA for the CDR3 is TGTGCCAGCAGTGACTCGGGAGGGCTCGACCACGAGCAGTACTTC.

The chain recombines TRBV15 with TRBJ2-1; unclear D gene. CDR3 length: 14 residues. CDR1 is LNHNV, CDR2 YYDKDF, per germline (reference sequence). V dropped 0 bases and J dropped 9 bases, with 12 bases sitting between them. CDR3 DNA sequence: TGTGCCACCAGCAGAGACCAGCTAGGCAGTGAGCAGTTCTTC. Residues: CATSRDQLGSEQFF.

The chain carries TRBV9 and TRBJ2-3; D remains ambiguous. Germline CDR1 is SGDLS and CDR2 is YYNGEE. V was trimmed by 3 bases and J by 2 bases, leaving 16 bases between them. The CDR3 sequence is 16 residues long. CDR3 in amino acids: CASSGGRSPNTDTQYF. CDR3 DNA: TGTGCCAGCAGCGGGGGAAGGAGTCCTAACACAGATACGCAGTATTTT.

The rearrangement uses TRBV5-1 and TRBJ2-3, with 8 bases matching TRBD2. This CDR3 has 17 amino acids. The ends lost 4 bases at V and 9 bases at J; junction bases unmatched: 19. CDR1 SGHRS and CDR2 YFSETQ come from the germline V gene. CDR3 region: CASSPGGGAGILKTQYF. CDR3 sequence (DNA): TGCGCCAGCAGCCCGGGAGGGGGGGCAGGGATCCTGAAAACGCAGTATTTT.

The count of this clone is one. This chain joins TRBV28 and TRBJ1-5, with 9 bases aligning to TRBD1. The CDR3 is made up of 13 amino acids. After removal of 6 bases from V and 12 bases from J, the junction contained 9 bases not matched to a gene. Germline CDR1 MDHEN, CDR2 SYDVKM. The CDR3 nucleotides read TGTGCCAGCAGCCACCCCGACAGGGGGAACCAGCATTTT. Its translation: CASSHPDRGNQHF.